The source of this T cell receptor (beta chain) is a study of blood T cells in healthy people across ages. The CDR3 extends over 12 amino acids. Germline CDR1 is LNHNV and CDR2 is YYDKDF (reference sequence). Trimming cost V 0 bases and J 15 bases; bases outside gene matches: 5. The second PCR ran roughly 6 to 11 cycles with a sample-barcoded 5' primer and J-beta primers. TCRdb passed the 5' RACE reads through MiXCR, listing each CDR3 protein once. The table lists fewer than 2,000,000 distinct CDR3 sequences, about two fifths of them singletons. General observations from the study: Considered underestimates were the diversity estimates obtained from one million T cells.

On this clonotype: Antigen specificity is unknown.

Healthy Caucasian individuals from Russia aged 6 to 90 were enrolled as donors. RNA extraction gave at least 5 micrograms of total RNA per sample. The rearrangement links TRBV15 to TRBJ2-1; TRBD1 agrees at 7 bases. The sequenced sample consisted of blood. This clonotype was obtained from a human donor in good health. The CDR3 nucleotides are TGTGCCACCAGCAGAGATCCGGGACAGTGGTTCTTC. Protein sequence: CATSRDPGQWFF.